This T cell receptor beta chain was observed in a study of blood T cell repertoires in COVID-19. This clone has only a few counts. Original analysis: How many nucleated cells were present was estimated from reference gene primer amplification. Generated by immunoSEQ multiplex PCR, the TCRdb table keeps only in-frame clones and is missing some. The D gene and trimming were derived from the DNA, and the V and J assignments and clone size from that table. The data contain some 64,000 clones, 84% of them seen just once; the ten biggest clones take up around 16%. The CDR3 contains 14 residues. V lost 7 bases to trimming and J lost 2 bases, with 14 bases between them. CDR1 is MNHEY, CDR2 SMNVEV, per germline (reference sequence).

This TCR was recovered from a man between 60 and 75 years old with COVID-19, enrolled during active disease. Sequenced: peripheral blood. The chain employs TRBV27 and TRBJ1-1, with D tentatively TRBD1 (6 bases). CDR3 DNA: TGTGCCAGCACGCCGGGACAAGATAACACTGAAGCTTTCTTT. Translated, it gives CASTPGQDNTEAFF.